The 14 T cell receptor beta chains presented below share a single source sample, sequenced in a study of T-cell reconstitution after alpha-beta-depleted transplantation in children. Unique molecular identifiers tagged the TCRbeta library. TCRdb called the PCR reads again in MiXCR, with one record for every CDR3 protein. The table has hundreds of thousands of distinct CDR3 sequences, over 10% seen once. Here the sequenced sample was PBMCs, mostly from graft donor cells, taken 360 days after TCRalphabeta/CD19-depleted stem cell transplant. The receptor source for this set is a male patient aged 10-17 years who had a stem cell transplant for acute myeloid leukemia, so the T cells may come from the graft donor.

The table lists this clonotype with many counts. The rearrangement links TRBV28 to TRBJ2-7; the D is unclear. The V end was cut by 6 bases, the J end by 0 bases, with 6 bases between. CDR3 length: 12 residues. Germline V gene lookup returns CDR1 MDHEN and CDR2 SYDVKM. CDR3 nucleotide sequence: TGTGCCAGCAGGTCCTTCTCCTACGAGCAGTACTTC. It codes for CASRSFSYEQYF.

V gene TRBV5-1 combines with J gene TRBJ2-5; D uncertain. CDR3 length: 12 residues. The ends were cut back, 7 bases at V and 2 bases at J, with 9 bases in the middle. Germline V gene sequence: CDR1 SGHRS, CDR2 YFSETQ. The CDR3: CASAGGQETQYF. The CDR3, as DNA: TGCGCCAGCGCAGGTGGGCAAGAGACCCAGTACTTC.

This clonotype was seen a few times. The J gene is TRBJ2-2, the V gene TRBV12-3 or TRBV12-4, with 12 bases lining up with TRBD2. V gave up 3 bases and J gave up 1 base; unmatched junction bases: 3. The CDR3 is made up of 17 amino acids. CDR3 DNA sequence: TGTGCCAGCAGTTTTAAGACTAGCGGGAGGAACACCGGGGAGCTGTTTTTT. This codes for CASSFKTSGRNTGELFF.

This rearrangement joins TRBV29-1 to TRBJ2-1; 11 nucleotides line up with TRBD2. V lost 7 bases and J lost 6; bases outside the gene matches: 8. Germline assignment: CDR1 SQVTM and CDR2 ANQGSEA. The CDR3 extends over 14 amino acids. The CDR3 DNA follows: TGCAGCGGGTTAGCGGGAGGGCGACTCAATGAGCAGTTCTTC. Translation: CSGLAGGRLNEQFF.

As DNA, the CDR3 is TGTGCCAGCACGGGGGCCCGTGGGGTGAACACTGAAGCTTTCTTT. Its translation is CASTGARGVNTEAFF. The chain links TRBV28 to TRBJ1-1, with a weak D call TRBD1 (6 bases). V was trimmed by 7 bases and J by 0 bases, leaving 15 bases between them. Germline CDR1 reads MDHEN; CDR2 reads SYDVKM. The CDR3 has 15 amino acids.

The V call is TRBV10-3, the J call TRBJ2-1, with 13 bases identical to TRBD2. With 3 bases clipped from V and 15 bases from J, the junction kept 11 bases outside the gene matches. In germline, CDR1 is ENHRY, CDR2 SYGVKD. The CDR3 consists of 15 residues. CDR3 DNA: TGTGCCATCAGTGATCCGGGACTAGCGGGGAGAGGCGCGTTCTTC. Amino acids: CAISDPGLAGRGAFF.

This clonotype was picked up a small number of times. The V call is TRBV21-1, the J call TRBJ1-5. TRBV21-1 is designated a pseudogene. This CDR3 has 19 residues. In nucleotides, the CDR3 is TGTGCCAGCAGCAACGGGTCAGGGGCTAATGTCTTTAGCAATCAGCCCCAGCATTTT. Its protein product is CASSNGSGANVFSNQPQHF.

The chain employs TRBV20-1 and TRBJ2-4, with D unresolved. Trimming removed 2 bases at V and 0 bases at J, with 11 bases between. In germline, CDR1 is DFQATT, CDR2 SNEGSKA (reference sequence). This CDR3 region has 15 residues. The CDR3 nucleotides are TGCAGTGCTAGATCAGAACCTATAGCCAAAAACATTCAGTACTTC. It is translated as CSARSEPIAKNIQYF.

This clonotype was recorded at least ten times. The J gene is TRBJ2-2, the V gene TRBV9; D unresolved. Per the germline V gene, CDR1 is SGDLS and CDR2 is YYNGEE. This CDR3 contains 13 residues. V was clipped by 0 bases and J by 7 bases, with 7 bases between them. CDR3 nucleotide sequence: TGTGCCAGCAGCGTAGGAGTTGTCGGGGAGCTGTTTTTT. Its protein is CASSVGVVGELFF.

The rearrangement joins TRBV10-3 to TRBJ1-6; the D gene is possibly TRBD1 (5 bases). Germline-derived CDR1 and CDR2 are ENHRY and SYGVKD. V was shortened by 4 bases and J by 14 bases, with 9 bases between the two germline ends. This CDR3 region has 11 residues. For the CDR3, the DNA is TGTGCCATCAGTGCAGGGCGGGCCCTCCACTTT. This sequence encodes CAISAGRALHF.

This clonotype has only a few counts. The chain joins TRBV12-3 or TRBV12-4 to TRBJ2-7, with D possibly matching TRBD2 (5 bases). V lost 3 bases to trimming and J lost 3 bases, with 15 bases between them. CDR3 length equals 15 residues. CDR3 DNA: TGTGCCAGCAGTTTCTATTCTAGCTCCTACTACGAGCAGTACTTC. Amino acids: CASSFYSSSYYEQYF.

The genes are TRBV24-1 and TRBJ2-7; 11 nucleotides line up with TRBD2. Germline assignment: CDR1 KGHDR and CDR2 SFDVKD. The CDR3 length is 16 residues. V shed 4 bases, J shed 2 bases, and the junction held 6 bases outside the gene matches. In DNA, the CDR3 is TGTGCCACCAGTGACGGGACGGGACTAGCGGCCTACGAGCAGTACTTC. This codes for CATSDGTGLAAYEQYF.

This clonotype was found a few times. This rearrangement joins TRBV5-1 to TRBJ2-5, with D possibly matching TRBD2 (5 bases). The germline V gene has CDR1 SGHRS and CDR2 YFSETQ. This CDR3 spans 14 amino acids. Trimming removed 2 bases from V and 1 base from J, with 9 bases in between. The CDR3 region has the DNA TGCGCCAGCAGCTTTGAAGCGGCCCAAGAGACCCAGTACTTC. As protein: CASSFEAAQETQYF.

The rearrangement uses TRBV12-3 or TRBV12-4 and TRBJ2-7, with a weak D call TRBD2 (6 bases). This CDR3 is built from 15 residues. Trimming took 5 bases from V and 7 from J, leaving 21 bases between them. The CDR3: CASSLSGPPSIEQYF. The CDR3 nucleotides read TGTGCCAGCAGTCTTAGCGGACCCCCCTCCATAGAGCAGTACTTC.